The 30 T cell receptor beta chains listed next were all sequenced from one sample in a study of patients and donors after allogeneic stem cell transplantation. TCRdb re-called the RT-PCR reads with MiXCR, one entry per CDR3 protein. The sample contains 390,000 or so distinct CDR3 sequences, 16% of which appear only once. Sample: blood, either unsorted or a sorted T cell fraction (not recorded which). The receptors stem from a human donor who was either an allogeneic HSCT recipient or a stem cell or donor lymphocyte infusion donor (not recorded which). It is not recorded whose cells these are; they may come from a transplant donor.

A few counts support this clonotype. Here the CDR3 DNA reads TGTGCCAGCCCCCGAAAATTGGTTGGGGCCAACGTCCTGACTTTC. Its translation: CASPRKLVGANVLTF. V gene TRBV7-9 combines with J gene TRBJ2-6; unclear D gene. This CDR3 region has 15 residues. Per germline, CDR1 SEHNR and CDR2 FQNEAQ (reference sequence). Trimming cost V 8 bases and J 3 bases, with 14 bases left between them. The full variable domain, with the rest looked up from reference TRBV7-9 and TRBJ2-6, is DTGVSQNPRHKITKRGQNVTFRCDPISEHNRLYWYRQTLGQGPEFLTYFQNEAQLEKSRLLSDRFSAERPKGSFSTLEIQRTEQGDSAMYLCASPRKLVGANVLTFGAGSRLTVL.

This clonotype occurred many times. The V gene is TRBV5-1, the J gene TRBJ2-1; 9 bases are shared with TRBD2. Germline CDR1 and CDR2: SGHRS and YFSETQ. V lost 5 bases to trimming and J lost 1 base; unmatched junction nucleotides: 7. This CDR3 is 16 amino acids long. The CDR3 DNA is TGCGCCAGCAGTCCTAGCGGGGCTGATTCCTACAATGAGCAGTTCTTC. Protein product: CASSPSGADSYNEQFF.

V gene TRBV28 combines with J gene TRBJ2-5; 11 nucleotides align to TRBD1. Germline values: CDR1 MDHEN, CDR2 SYDVKM. After removal of 8 bases from V and 5 bases from J, the junction contained 10 bases not matched to a gene. CDR3 length: 15 amino acids. Here the CDR3 DNA reads TGTGCCAGCCTGACTCGGACAGGGGGCTGGGAGACCCAGTACTTC. As protein: CASLTRTGGWETQYF. The full variable domain, its missing parts supplied by reference TRBV28 and TRBJ2-5, is DVKVTQSSRYLVKRTGEKVFLECVQDMDHENMFWYRQDPGLGLRLIYFSYDVKMKEKGDIPEGYSVSREKKERFSLILESASTNQTSMYLCASLTRTGGWETQYFGPGTRLLVL.

V and J are TRBV7-9 and TRBJ2-1; 7 bases map to TRBD2. The CDR3 runs to 16 residues. Per the germline V gene, CDR1 is SEHNR and CDR2 is FQNEAQ (reference sequence). Trimming cost V 5 bases and J 8 bases; bases outside gene matches: 15. The CDR3 loop reads CASSLLGGEGIDEQFF. The CDR3 region has the DNA TGTGCCAGCAGCCTCCTCGGAGGGGAGGGTATCGATGAGCAGTTCTTC. The variable domain in full, completed from reference TRBV7-9 and TRBJ2-1, reads DTGVSQNPRHKITKRGQNVTFRCDPISEHNRLYWYRQTLGQGPEFLTYFQNEAQLEKSRLLSDRFSAERPKGSFSTLEIQRTEQGDSAMYLCASSLLGGEGIDEQFFGPGTRLTVL.

This clonotype has a count of ten or more. This chain links TRBV7-9 with TRBJ2-1; 7 bases align to TRBD2. This CDR3 contains 16 residues. Germline V lookup: CDR1 SEHNR, CDR2 FQNEAQ (reference sequence). With V trimmed by 0 bases and J by 9 bases, 11 bases remained unmatched. The CDR3 nucleotides are TGTGCCAGCAGCTTAGCGCATGTGAGCGGGATGGTTGAGCAGTTCTTC. This codes for CASSLAHVSGMVEQFF. The whole variable domain, filled in from reference TRBV7-9 and TRBJ2-1, reads DTGVSQNPRHKITKRGQNVTFRCDPISEHNRLYWYRQTLGQGPEFLTYFQNEAQLEKSRLLSDRFSAERPKGSFSTLEIQRTEQGDSAMYLCASSLAHVSGMVEQFFGPGTRLTVL.

This chain uses TRBV5-1 with TRBJ2-3; 7 nucleotides agree with TRBD2. V shed 5 bases and J 2 bases; nucleotides not matched to a gene: 2. This CDR3 contains 13 residues. Germline-derived CDR1 and CDR2 are SGHRS and YFSETQ. This CDR3 reads CASRGTTTDTQYF. CDR3 nucleotide sequence: TGCGCCAGCAGGGGGACTACCACAGATACGCAGTATTTT.

This clonotype was observed a handful of times. The genes are TRBV20-1 and TRBJ1-6; the match to TRBD1 covers 7 bases. CDR3 length: 15 amino acids. Unmatched junction bases numbered 6, after V lost 5 bases and J lost 2 bases. Germline V gene lookup returns CDR1 DFQATT and CDR2 SNEGSKA (reference sequence). CDR3 loop: CSAGRQGAYNSPLHF. In DNA, the CDR3 is TGCAGTGCTGGAAGACAGGGCGCCTATAATTCACCCCTCCACTTT.

The V call is TRBV14, the J call TRBJ2-2; TRBD1 might be the D (6 bases). The V gene's germline CDR1 is SGHDN and CDR2 FVKESK. This CDR3 is 16 amino acids long. V was clipped by 4 bases and J by 5 bases, with 17 bases between them. This CDR3 is CASSRFRQEATGELFF. CDR3 DNA sequence: TGTGCCAGCAGCCGATTCAGACAGGAAGCTACCGGGGAGCTGTTTTTT.

This clonotype was counted only a few times. The V and J genes are TRBV7-3 and TRBJ2-1; 14 bases map to TRBD2. Germline-derived CDR1 and CDR2 are SGHTA and FQGTGA. There are 16 residues in the CDR3. J lost 7 bases, V lost 3 bases, and 5 bases had no gene match. CDR3 in DNA: TGTGCCAGCAGCTTCTCCGGGACTAGCGGGAGTAATGAGCAGTTCTTC. Translating it yields CASSFSGTSGSNEQFF.

The chain employs TRBV7-9 and TRBJ1-5, with D unresolved. CDR3 length: 16 amino acids. Trimming stripped 2 bases from V and 3 bases from J, with 14 bases between. Germline V gene data show CDR1 as SEHNR and CDR2 as FQNEAQ (reference sequence). CDR3 loop: CASSLMSGDLNQPQHF. The CDR3 DNA is TGTGCCAGCAGCTTAATGTCCGGGGATCTCAATCAGCCCCAGCATTTT.

V is TRBV6-1 and J is TRBJ2-3; possibly TRBD2 for D (5 bases). The V gene's germline CDR1 is MNHNS and CDR2 SASEGT. The CDR3 is 13 residues long. Between the trimmed V and J ends, which lost 5 bases and 8 bases, there was a span of 14 bases. The DNA of the CDR3 is TGTGCCAGCAGTATGACTAACTCAGCTACGCAGTATTTT. This encodes CASSMTNSATQYF.

The chain recombines TRBV29-1 with TRBJ1-2; 7 bases align to TRBD1. The CDR3 contains 15 residues. Germline V lookup: CDR1 SQVTM, CDR2 ANQGSEA. The J segment lost 7 bases and the V segment lost 4 bases, leaving 15 bases of the junction unmatched. DNA for the CDR3: TGCAGCGTTGTCTCTAACAGGGGACCTAGGAGTGGCTACACCTTC. Protein product: CSVVSNRGPRSGYTF.

The chain is built from TRBV19 and TRBJ1-6, with D possibly matching TRBD1 (6 bases). CDR3 length: 13 amino acids. CDR1 and CDR2 from the germline V gene are LNHDA and SQIVND (reference sequence). Trimming removed 7 bases at V and 7 bases at J, with 11 bases between. Written as DNA, the CDR3 is TGTGCCAGTACCCGACAGGTGAATTCACCCCTCCACTTT. Amino acid sequence: CASTRQVNSPLHF.

This clonotype was seen a handful of times. The gene calls are TRBV7-2 and TRBJ2-2; D call uncertain. The CDR3 has 14 residues. Trimming removed 5 bases from V and 6 bases from J, with 13 bases in between. The germline CDR1 and CDR2 sequences are SGHTA and FQGNSA. The CDR3 spells CASSPDTLSGELFF. Here the CDR3 DNA reads TGTGCCAGCAGCCCCGACACCTTGTCCGGGGAGCTGTTTTTT.

The chain carries TRBV6-1 and TRBJ2-1; a weak D match, TRBD1 (6 bases). Trimming left V 7 bases short and J 6 bases short, with 13 bases between. Germline V CDR1 and CDR2: MNHNS, SASEGT. The CDR3 is 13 amino acids. The DNA of the CDR3 is TGTGCCAGCATAAGGACAGATGGCAATGAGCAGTTCTTC. Protein product: CASIRTDGNEQFF.

The chain links TRBV5-1 to TRBJ1-2; D gene unclear. Per germline, CDR1 SGHRS and CDR2 YFSETQ. The germline V and J ends were trimmed by 4 bases and 4 bases, with 17 bases remaining between them. The CDR3 is 15 amino acids. This chain's CDR3 is CASSTTPMGTYGYTF. The DNA for the CDR3 is TGCGCCAGCAGCACCACCCCAATGGGAACCTATGGCTACACCTTC.

This clonotype has more than one count but fewer than ten. The chain has TRBV30 and TRBJ2-3; D gene uncertain. V was cut by 0 bases and J by 3 bases, with 13 bases left in between. Per the germline V gene, CDR1 is GTSNPN and CDR2 is SVGIG (reference sequence). The CDR3 loop spans 15 amino acids. The CDR3 loop is CAWSVRAPSTDTQYF. CDR3 nucleotide sequence: TGTGCCTGGAGTGTAAGGGCCCCGTCGACAGATACGCAGTATTTT.

A few counts support this clonotype. The V call is TRBV7-6, the J call TRBJ2-2; D is uncertain. Deletions cut 5 bases from V and 0 bases from J, with 13 bases between. Germline V CDR1 and CDR2: SGHVS, FNYEAQ. The CDR3 sequence is 16 residues long. This CDR3 reads CASSRITLSNTGELFF. CDR3 nucleotide sequence: TGTGCCAGCAGCCGAATTACCCTGTCGAACACCGGGGAGCTGTTTTTT.

This clonotype appeared a few times. The chain combines TRBV2 with TRBJ2-5; D is possibly TRBD2 (5 bases). The CDR3 runs to 13 residues. Germline values: CDR1 SNHLY, CDR2 FYNNEI. The V gene lost 7 bases and the J gene lost 4 bases, with 13 bases spanning the gap. The CDR3 is CASTGGLRETQYF. CDR3 DNA sequence: TGTGCCAGCACCGGCGGGTTGAGAGAGACCCAGTACTTC.

The table lists this clonotype with a few counts. V is TRBV20-1 and J is TRBJ2-3; 7 bases map to TRBD2. The CDR3 length is 13 residues. Germline V CDR1 and CDR2: DFQATT, SNEGSKA (reference sequence). The trim removed 7 bases at V and 2 bases at J, leaving 6 bases unmatched. CDR3 nucleotide sequence: TGCAGTGGTCCTAGCGGACACACAGATACGCAGTATTTT. Translation gives CSGPSGHTDTQYF.

This rearrangement joins TRBV20-1 to TRBJ1-5, with D unresolved. The CDR3 is 13 residues long. Germline loops: CDR1 DFQATT, CDR2 SNEGSKA (reference sequence). Trimming pared 0 bases from V and 7 bases from J, leaving 10 bases between. The CDR3 region is CSARDVLSQPQHF. The CDR3 region has the DNA TGCAGTGCTAGAGATGTACTGTCGCAGCCCCAGCATTTT.

The rearrangement uses TRBV12-3 or TRBV12-4 and TRBJ2-3; TRBD2 matches 10 bases. The J segment lost 2 bases and the V segment lost 1 base, leaving 6 bases of the junction unmatched. The CDR3 has 17 residues. CDR3 region: CASSLDVAGGNTDTQYF. CDR3 in DNA: TGTGCCAGCAGTTTAGATGTAGCGGGAGGAAACACAGATACGCAGTATTTT.

This clonotype has a handful of counts. The gene calls are TRBV25-1 and TRBJ2-1; D is uncertain. This CDR3 has 12 amino acids. Trimming stripped 7 bases from V and 7 bases from J, with 11 bases between. CDR1 and CDR2 from the germline V gene are MGHDK and SYGVNS. The CDR3: CASTYVGNEQFF. CDR3 sequence (DNA): TGTGCCAGCACCTACGTAGGAAATGAGCAGTTCTTC.

This clonotype has only one observation. V is TRBV27 and J is TRBJ2-1; no clear D. Per the germline V gene, CDR1 is MNHEY and CDR2 is SMNVEV (reference sequence). V was pared by 3 bases and J by 5 bases, with 14 bases between. The length of the CDR3 is 15 residues. The CDR3 reads CASSLKGLIHNEQFF. CDR3 DNA sequence: TGTGCCAGCAGTTTGAAGGGTTTAATCCACAATGAGCAGTTCTTC.

J is TRBJ2-7 and V is TRBV7-9; 9 bases agree with TRBD1. The CDR3 contains 15 residues. Trimming took 5 bases from V and 7 from J; bases not matched to a gene: 12. In germline, CDR1 is SEHNR, CDR2 FQNEAQ (reference sequence). The chain's CDR3 is CASSDSDRGVREQYF. The CDR3 DNA reads as TGTGCCAGCAGCGACTCGGACAGGGGAGTCAGGGAGCAGTACTTC.

The J gene is TRBJ2-3, the V gene TRBV6-1; 7 nucleotides line up with TRBD2. Per the germline V gene, CDR1 is MNHNS and CDR2 is SASEGT. Germline trimming cut 8 bases from V and 2 bases from J; bases unmatched to any gene: 10. The CDR3 totals 15 residues. In nucleotides, the CDR3 is TGTGCCAGCGCAACCGGGACTACCAACACAGATACGCAGTATTTT. This gives the protein CASATGTTNTDTQYF.

This clonotype was counted many times. The chain carries TRBV21-1 and TRBJ1-5. TRBV21-1 is marked as a pseudogene. This CDR3 has 17 residues. CDR3 loop: CASSKAIREFLNQPQHF. CDR3 sequence (DNA): TGTGCCAGCAGCAAAGCAATAAGGGAATTCCTCAATCAGCCCCAGCATTTT.

Worth noting for this clonotype: A read error may be the cause here, since a much bigger clone is one base away. The chain is built from TRBV29-1 and TRBJ2-6; D is unresolved. Per germline, CDR1 SQVTM and CDR2 ANQGSEA. The V gene lost 0 bases and the J gene lost 3 bases, with 15 bases spanning the gap. The CDR3 sequence is 17 residues long. CDR3 sequence (DNA): TGCAGCGTTGAAGAGGCCTGTAGGCCACTTGGGGCCAACGTCCTGACTTTC. Residues: CSVEEACRPLGANVLTF.

This chain links TRBV5-5 with TRBJ2-2, with 13 nucleotides matching TRBD2. This CDR3 is 18 amino acids long. With V trimmed by 4 bases and J by 6 bases, 12 bases remained unmatched. Per germline, CDR1 SGHKS and CDR2 YYEKEE (reference sequence). The chain's CDR3 is CASSAGLAGILLSGELFF. The CDR3, as DNA: TGTGCCAGCAGCGCGGGACTAGCGGGGATCCTCTTGTCCGGGGAGCTGTTTTTT.

The V and J genes are TRBV21-1 and TRBJ1-3. TRBV21-1 corresponds to a pseudogene. CDR3 length: 15 amino acids. Here the CDR3 DNA reads TGTGCCAGCAGCAAAGACGGATTCTCTGGAAACACCATATATTTT. Protein: CASSKDGFSGNTIYF.